The TCR beta chain described here comes from a study of shared clonotypes between healthy human individuals. Germline V CDR1 and CDR2: SGHDT, YYEEEE. The CDR3 has 14 amino acids. The ends were cut back, 3 bases at V and 4 bases at J, with 13 bases in the middle. Data came from immunoSEQ multiplex PCR; TCRdb stores just in-frame clones and leaves some out. The repertoire holds roughly 1,100,000 clones, with around 75% as singletons. Sequences were obtained from memory CD4+ T cells sorted from blood. Subset given: CD45RA-negative fraction. The V call is TRBV5-6, the J call TRBJ1-2; D is ambiguous. The clonotype was recovered from a man younger than 30 in good health. The CDR3 bases are TGTGCCAGCAGCTCTCCCCCCGGAGGCTATGGCTACACCTTC. It yields the protein CASSSPPGGYGYTF.